Listed below are T cell receptor beta chains from one sample, sequenced in a study of blood T cell repertoires in COVID-19. Some clones are missing from TCRdb's copy, which holds only in-frame ones; the method was immunoSEQ multiplex PCR. The sample includes 150,000 to 200,000 clones, roughly 90% of them seen just once. The material sequenced was peripheral blood. The receptor set was obtained from a young man with acute or convalescent COVID-19. Both conserved end residues are part of each CDR3. The D gene is left open where the match is weak. For some rows the clone size is stated as once, few or many, or as a class when expanded; others skip it.

cdr3_aa: CASSLGLGTGTNSPLHF; cdr3_nt: TGTGCCAGCAGCTTAGGCCTTGGGACAGGGACGAATTCACCCCTCCACTTT; v_call: TRBV13; d_call: TRBD1; clone_size: -; j_call: TRBJ1-6
cdr3_aa: CASSMNREGPPELSAQYF; cdr3_nt: TGTGCCAGTAGTATGAACCGGGAGGGCCCCCCTGAGCTATCGGCCCAGTACTTC; v_call: TRBV19; d_call: TRBD2; clone_size: -; j_call: TRBJ2-5
cdr3_aa: CASSIQGIEAFF; cdr3_nt: TGTGCCAGCAGTATTCAGGGAATTGAAGCTTTCTTT; v_call: TRBV28; d_call: -; clone_size: -; j_call: TRBJ1-1
cdr3_aa: CASSPGGVFQETSYNSPLHF; cdr3_nt: TGTGCCAGCAGCCCGGGGGGGGTTTTTCAGGAGACCTCCTATAATTCACCCCTCCACTTT; v_call: TRBV9; d_call: -; clone_size: -; j_call: TRBJ1-6
cdr3_aa: CASSLEGLAWTGELFF; cdr3_nt: TGTGCCAGCAGCTTAGAGGGGTTAGCGTGGACCGGGGAGCTGTTTTTT; v_call: TRBV11-2; d_call: -; clone_size: -; j_call: TRBJ2-2
cdr3_aa: CASSLETATSGNTIYF; cdr3_nt: TGTGCCAGCAGCTTAGAGACAGCCACCTCTGGAAACACCATATATTTT; v_call: TRBV13; d_call: -; clone_size: -; j_call: TRBJ1-3
cdr3_aa: CASSPRGYNIQYF; cdr3_nt: TGTGCCAGCAGCCCCCGGGGTTATAACATTCAGTACTTC; v_call: TRBV14; d_call: -; clone_size: -; j_call: TRBJ2-4
cdr3_aa: CASSYRNGEAFF; cdr3_nt: TGTGCCAGCAGTTACCGTAACGGTGAAGCTTTCTTT; v_call: TRBV6-5; d_call: -; clone_size: -; j_call: TRBJ1-1
cdr3_aa: CASSEREGYEQYF; cdr3_nt: TGTGCCAGCAGCGAGCGGGAGGGTTACGAGCAGTACTTC; v_call: TRBV3-1/TRBV3-2; d_call: TRBD2; clone_size: -; j_call: TRBJ2-7
cdr3_aa: CASSYPTGQSNQPQHF; cdr3_nt: TGTGCCAGCAGTTACCCGACAGGGCAGAGCAATCAGCCCCAGCATTTT; v_call: TRBV6-6; d_call: TRBD1; clone_size: -; j_call: TRBJ1-5
cdr3_aa: CASSPRVSTEAFF; cdr3_nt: TGTGCCAGCAGCCCCCGGGTTAGCACTGAAGCTTTCTTT; v_call: TRBV14; d_call: -; clone_size: -; j_call: TRBJ1-1
cdr3_aa: CAWSVTGQGLNEKLFF; cdr3_nt: TGTGCCTGGAGTGTGACGGGCCAGGGGCTTAATGAAAAACTGTTTTTT; v_call: TRBV30; d_call: -; clone_size: -; j_call: TRBJ1-4
cdr3_aa: CSVRTRTANTGELFF; cdr3_nt: TGCAGCGTTAGGACTAGGACAGCTAACACCGGGGAGCTGTTTTTT; v_call: TRBV29-1; d_call: -; clone_size: -; j_call: TRBJ2-2
cdr3_aa: CASSSETSFFTDTQYF; cdr3_nt: TGTGCCAGCAGCTCGGAGACTAGCTTTTTTACAGATACGCAGTATTTT; v_call: TRBV5-5; d_call: TRBD2; clone_size: -; j_call: TRBJ2-3
cdr3_aa: CASSAGGRGIVTDTQYF; cdr3_nt: TGTGCCAGCTCTGCGGGGGGGCGGGGGATCGTCACAGATACGCAGTATTTT; v_call: TRBV27; d_call: TRBD2; clone_size: -; j_call: TRBJ2-3
cdr3_aa: CASQGTGGYNEQFF; cdr3_nt: TGTGCCAGTCAAGGGACAGGGGGTTACAATGAGCAGTTCTTC; v_call: TRBV2; d_call: TRBD1; clone_size: once; j_call: TRBJ2-1
cdr3_aa: CASSLDRADETQYF; cdr3_nt: TGTGCCAGCAGCTTAGACAGGGCAGACGAGACCCAGTACTTC; v_call: TRBV7-9; d_call: -; clone_size: once; j_call: TRBJ2-5
cdr3_aa: CASREDLAGNEQFF; cdr3_nt: TGTGCCAGCAGGGAAGACCTAGCGGGCAATGAGCAGTTCTTC; v_call: TRBV6-1; d_call: TRBD2; clone_size: -; j_call: TRBJ2-1
cdr3_aa: CASSFGLADEQFF; cdr3_nt: TGTGCCAGCAGTTTCGGGTTGGCGGATGAGCAGTTCTTC; v_call: TRBV27; d_call: -; clone_size: -; j_call: TRBJ2-1
cdr3_aa: CASSAGLAGGYEQYF; cdr3_nt: TGCGCCAGCAGCGCGGGACTAGCGGGAGGGTACGAGCAGTACTTC; v_call: TRBV5-1; d_call: TRBD2; clone_size: -; j_call: TRBJ2-7
cdr3_aa: CASSFSGSSDNEQFF; cdr3_nt: TGTGCCAGCAGCTTTAGCGGGAGCAGCGACAATGAGCAGTTCTTC; v_call: TRBV11-3; d_call: TRBD2; clone_size: once; j_call: TRBJ2-1
cdr3_aa: CASSFPTGGNQPQHF; cdr3_nt: TGTGCCAGCAGTTTTCCCACAGGTGGCAATCAGCCCCAGCATTTT; v_call: TRBV28; d_call: -; clone_size: many; j_call: TRBJ1-5
cdr3_aa: CASRPYQNEQFF; cdr3_nt: TGTGCCAGCAGGCCTTATCAGAATGAGCAGTTCTTC; v_call: TRBV12-3/TRBV12-4; d_call: -; clone_size: -; j_call: TRBJ2-1
cdr3_aa: CASSLERNEKLFF; cdr3_nt: TGCGCCAGCAGCTTGGAGAGAAATGAAAAACTGTTTTTT; v_call: TRBV5-1; d_call: -; clone_size: -; j_call: TRBJ1-4
cdr3_aa: CSARVAEAFF; cdr3_nt: TGCAGTGCTAGAGTAGCTGAAGCTTTCTTT; v_call: TRBV20-1; d_call: -; clone_size: -; j_call: TRBJ1-1
cdr3_aa: CASSSRTRNTEAFF; cdr3_nt: TGTGCCAGCAGTTCCAGGACAAGGAACACTGAAGCTTTCTTT; v_call: TRBV27; d_call: -; clone_size: -; j_call: TRBJ1-1
cdr3_aa: CASSETGAGAYEQYF; cdr3_nt: TGTGCCAGCAGTGAGACAGGGGCAGGGGCCTACGAGCAGTACTTC; v_call: TRBV2; d_call: TRBD1; clone_size: -; j_call: TRBJ2-7
cdr3_aa: CASSFTGTGTNTEAFF; cdr3_nt: TGTGCCAGCAGCTTTACCGGGACAGGGACGAACACTGAAGCTTTCTTT; v_call: TRBV7-8; d_call: TRBD1; clone_size: -; j_call: TRBJ1-1
cdr3_aa: CAWSETASSGNTIYF; cdr3_nt: TGTGCCTGGAGTGAGACAGCCAGCTCTGGAAACACCATATATTTT; v_call: TRBV30; d_call: -; clone_size: -; j_call: TRBJ1-3
cdr3_aa: CASSLGTSGAYNEQFF; cdr3_nt: TGTGCCAGCAGCTTGGGGACTAGCGGGGCCTACAATGAGCAGTTCTTC; v_call: TRBV5-4; d_call: TRBD2; clone_size: -; j_call: TRBJ2-1
cdr3_aa: CASSQDKRYYF; cdr3_nt: TGCGCCAGCAGCCAAGATAAGAGGTATTACTTT; v_call: TRBV4-1; d_call: -; clone_size: -; j_call: TRBJ1-1
cdr3_aa: CATSDLDINYGYTF; cdr3_nt: TGTGCCACCAGTGATCTGGACATTAACTATGGCTACACCTTC; v_call: TRBV24-1; d_call: -; clone_size: -; j_call: TRBJ1-2